The clone carrying this T cell receptor (beta chain) came up many times. Its antigen is not known. The source of the sample is a study of CD8 T cells in ankylosing spondylitis. Trimming pared 5 bases from V and 5 bases from J, leaving 6 bases between. This CDR3 region has 12 residues. Study-level findings and limits: For ankylosing spondylitis blood, a TCR beta motif of roughly 8 highly homologous variants appeared characteristic. The clones that were linked to disease were reported to be significantly enriched in matched synovial fluid samples from ankylosing spondylitis patients. Disease-linked clones displayed a CD8+ phenotype and appeared relatively rarely in peripheral blood. A number of the motif variants had already been described in reactive arthritis synovial fluid and blood.

One entry per CDR3 protein, called by TCRdb with MiXCR from the 5' RACE reads. This sample yields a few hundred thousand distinct CDR3 sequences, of which roughly 20% are seen a single time; about 8% belongs to the top ten. What was sequenced was blood, either unsorted or a sorted T cell fraction (not recorded which). This TCR was recovered from a male donor with ankylosing spondylitis or in good health (not recorded which). The chain is built from TRBV12-3 or TRBV12-4 and TRBJ2-2, with no clear D. The CDR3 DNA reads as TGTGCCAGCAGTATACTAACCGGGGAGCTGTTTTTT. This gives the protein CASSILTGELFF.